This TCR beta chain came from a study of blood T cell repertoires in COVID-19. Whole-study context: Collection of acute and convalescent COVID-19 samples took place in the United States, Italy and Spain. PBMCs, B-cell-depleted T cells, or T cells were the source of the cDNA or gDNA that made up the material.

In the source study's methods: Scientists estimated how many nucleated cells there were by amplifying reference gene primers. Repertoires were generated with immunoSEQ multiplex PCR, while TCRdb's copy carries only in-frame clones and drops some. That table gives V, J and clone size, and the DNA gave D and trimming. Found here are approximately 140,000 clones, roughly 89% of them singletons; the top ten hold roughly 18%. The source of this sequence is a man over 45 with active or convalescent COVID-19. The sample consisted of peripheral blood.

CDR3 bases: TGTGCCACCAGTGACTGGGACAGCTCTGGAAACACCATATATTTT. Encoded protein: CATSDWDSSGNTIYF. The chain is built from TRBV24-1 and TRBJ1-3; 7 bases fit TRBD1. The CDR3 loop spans 15 amino acids. Trimming at V came to 4 bases and at J to 0 bases, leaving 2 bases not matched to a gene. The germline V gene encodes CDR1 KGHDR and CDR2 SFDVKD.